This entry features one TCR beta chain sequence. Its antigen is unknown. No much larger clone is present one base from it, and per-base qualities are unavailable. These data originate in a study of blood T cells in healthy people across ages (dated by TCRdb to 2015 to 2017). In terms of the full investigation: Template switching captured roughly one uniquely barcoded TCR beta cDNA molecule per two T cells in model experiments. For two donors (one aged 18 to 30 and one aged 80 or older), the study analyzed two additional independent replicas of 1 million unique cDNA reads from the same blood draw. Four age groups were formed from the donors: young (average roughly 15 years), middle-aged (approximately 39), aged (62) and long-lived (82). To avoid experimental bias, donors of different ages were randomly spread across the sequencing lanes. To track age-related changes in TCR beta repertoire diversity, the study relied on deep sequencing normalized with unique cDNA molecular identifiers. General conclusions and limits of the study: Conclusive comparison of naive and antigen-experienced compartments was prevented by the profiling of bulk unsorted PBMCs. Because the CMV infection status of the donors was unknown, age-related changes in expanded clonotypes may potentially have been confounded. Estimates of total diversity based on one million sequenced T cells were considered lower bounds and underestimates. Observed TCR beta diversity correlated strongly with the percentage of naive T cells measured by flow cytometry. Compared with the aged group, the long-lived group had more naive CD4+ T cells, fewer expanded clones and increased TCR diversity, suggesting age selection. Observed TCR beta diversity per million T cells fell roughly linearly with age, and a significant reduction was already apparent by age approximately 40.

Systemically healthy Caucasian individuals from Russia, around 39 in total and aged about 6 to 100 years, were included as donors. Around 9.7 milliliters of peripheral blood were collected from each donor into EDTA-treated Vacutainer tubes. Ficoll-Paque density-gradient centrifugation was used to isolate PBMCs, with at least 6 million per sample. Trizol reagent was used to extract total RNA from the PBMCs, yielding at least 6 micrograms per sample. Naive CD45RAhigh/CD27high T cell percentages were measured by flow cytometry on a PBMC aliquot from every donor. V loses 7 bases at its end and J loses 11 bases; junction bases beyond the gene matches: 3. The germline V gene yields SQVTM for CDR1 and ANQGSEA for CDR2. Including the terminal cysteine and phenylalanine, the CDR3 comprises 12 residues. Only the CDR3 DNA is retained, 36 bases long and in frame from the first base. To prepare the library, 5' RACE was applied. Sequencing was performed on an Illumina HiSeq 2500. A second PCR of roughly 6 to 11 cycles was run with a J-beta primer mix and a sample-barcoded 5' primer. Each TCR beta cDNA molecule received a unique molecular identifier from a template-switch 5' adaptor carrying 12 random nucleotides. At least 2.5 million CDR3-containing paired-end reads were obtained from each sample. All of the RNA was converted into first-strand cDNA using the Mint cDNA synthesis kit, with a TRBC-specific oligonucleotide serving as the primer. Following uracil-DNA glycosylase treatment, a first 18-cycle PCR with universal primers M1SS and BC2_uni_R was performed on all cDNA. The original pipeline was this. For normalization, 1 million high-quality reads, each with a distinct molecular identifier, were randomly selected from each sample. Reads sharing molecular identifiers were discarded rather than binned into consensus sequences. CDR3 identification, clonotype clustering and error correction used MiTCR with a Q25 quality threshold and the strictest error-elimination algorithm. A nonparametric unseen species model with Euler transformation was used to estimate lower-bound total TCR beta diversity. TCRdb applied fastp at Q25 and MiXCR to the public reads, then kept only in-frame beta chains. When rows share a CDR3 protein, they turn into one entry using the most common DNA and genes. For this entry, the V and J calls and clone size follow TCRdb and not the study's own pipeline. Here the sample has approximately 800,000 distinct CDR3 sequences; 62% occur a single time. The ten largest clonotypes hold approximately 30% of the sample.

What was sequenced was blood. The receptor was isolated from a man aged 30 to 39 in good health. The V and J segments used are TRBV29-1 and TRBJ2-1; 15 central nucleotides agree with TRBD2. The CDR3 reads CSAGLAGGKQFF. The nucleotide sequence reads TGCAGCGCAGGACTAGCGGGGGGGAAGCAGTTCTTC.